The 27 T cell receptor beta chains below come from one sample, sequenced in a study of early T cells in non-severe SARS-CoV-2 infection. MiXCR, applied by TCRdb to the 5' RACE reads, yields one record per CDR3 protein. The sample includes 45,000 to 70,000 distinct CDR3 sequences, 6% to 7% of them seen just once. Source material: whole blood. Every receptor here comes from an adult who was a healthcare worker with PCR-confirmed SARS-CoV-2 infection or an uninfected control (not recorded which).

In this sample, this clonotype turned up many times. The rearrangement uses TRBV5-1 and TRBJ2-1; the match to TRBD1 covers 9 bases. V lost 4 bases and J lost 8; bases outside the gene matches: 4. The CDR3 has 13 residues. Germline V gene data show CDR1 as SGHRS and CDR2 as YFSETQ. DNA of the CDR3: TGCGCCAGCAGCCGGACAGGGGCTGATGAGCAGTTCTTC. Amino acid sequence: CASSRTGADEQFF. The full variable domain, its missing parts supplied by reference TRBV5-1 and TRBJ2-1, is KAGVTQTPRYLIKTRGQQVTLSCSPISGHRSVSWYQQTPGQGLQFLFEYFSETQRNKGNFPGRFSGRQFSNSRSEMNVSTLELGDSALYLCASSRTGADEQFFGPGTRLTVL.

At least ten counts were recorded for this clonotype. The DNA for the CDR3 is TGTGCCAGCAGCTTCAGCGGGACCGGGGAGCTGTTTTTT. Protein sequence: CASSFSGTGELFF. J is TRBJ2-2 and V is TRBV11-2, with D possibly TRBD2 on 6 matching bases. V lost 3 bases and J 5 bases, leaving 7 bases between the germline ends. The CDR3 runs 13 residues. CDR1 SGHAT and CDR2 FQNNGV come from the germline V gene.

V is TRBV27 and J is TRBJ1-5, with a tentative D call TRBD1 (6 bases). There are 15 residues in the CDR3. Trimming removed 7 bases at V and 7 bases at J, with 20 bases between. Per germline, CDR1 MNHEY and CDR2 SMNVEV (reference sequence). The CDR3 bases are TGTGCCAGCACCAATTTCACAGGGAGAAGACAGCCCCAGCATTTT. Encoded protein: CASTNFTGRRQPQHF.

At least ten counts were recorded for this clonotype. The chain combines TRBV7-2 with TRBJ2-1, with 8 bases identical to TRBD2. V lost 4 bases, J lost 5 bases, and 7 bases stayed unmatched. CDR3 length: 15 residues. Per germline, CDR1 SGHTA and CDR2 FQGNSA. The CDR3 is CASSYGLANNNEQFF. In nucleotides, the CDR3 is TGTGCCAGCAGCTACGGACTAGCCAACAACAATGAGCAGTTCTTC.

The chain combines TRBV19 with TRBJ2-5, with 8 bases matching TRBD1. The CDR3 loop spans 14 amino acids. Germline CDR1 LNHDA, CDR2 SQIVND (reference sequence). Trimming at V came to 9 bases and at J to 4 bases, leaving 10 bases not matched to a gene. The CDR3 region is CASKGQALRETQYF. The CDR3 DNA reads TGTGCCAGCAAGGGACAGGCCCTTCGAGAGACCCAGTACTTC.

This clonotype was seen at least ten times. J is TRBJ2-5 and V is TRBV5-4; D may be TRBD2 (7 bases). V was clipped by 1 base and J by 2 bases, with 12 bases between them. Per the germline V gene, CDR1 is SGHNT and CDR2 is YYREEE (reference sequence). CDR3 length: 15 residues. The CDR3 DNA sequence: TGTGCCAGCAGCTTGCGCGGGGGCAAACAAGAGACCCAGTACTTC. This translates into CASSLRGGKQETQYF.

CDR3 in amino acids: CASSLLVGSNYGYTF. CDR3 nucleotide sequence: TGTGCCAGCAGCTTGTTGGTGGGATCGAACTATGGCTACACCTTC. The chain has TRBV5-4 and TRBJ1-2; D unresolved. The CDR3 has 15 amino acids. The germline CDR1 and CDR2 sequences are SGHNT and YYREEE (reference sequence). Trimming shortened V by 1 base and J by 2 bases, and 12 bases separated the two germline ends.

This clonotype was seen ten or more times. The V gene is TRBV14, the J gene TRBJ1-2; D remains unclear. This CDR3 comprises 14 residues. Germline V gives CDR1 SGHDN, CDR2 FVKESK. Trimming shortened V by 1 base and J by 9 bases, and 15 bases separated the two germline ends. CDR3 loop: CASSQVEGDLSYTF. The DNA of the CDR3 is TGTGCCAGCAGCCAAGTCGAGGGTGACTTAAGCTACACCTTC. The whole variable domain, remainder taken from reference TRBV14 and TRBJ1-2, is EAGVTQFPSHSVIEKGQTVTLRCDPISGHDNLYWYRRVMGKEIKFLLHFVKESKQDESGMPNNRFLAERTGGTYSTLKVQPAELEDSGVYFCASSQVEGDLSYTFGSGTRLTVV.

The gene calls are TRBV13 and TRBJ1-4; 11 nucleotides match TRBD1. Per germline, CDR1 PRHDT and CDR2 FYEKMQ (reference sequence). Trimming cost V 6 bases and J 9 bases; bases outside gene matches: 6. There are 14 residues in the CDR3. The CDR3 sequence: CASSRGQGVKKLFF. The CDR3 DNA sequence: TGTGCCAGCAGTAGGGGACAGGGGGTCAAAAAACTGTTTTTT. Supplemented by reference TRBV13 and TRBJ1-4, the full variable domain reads AAGVIQSPRHLIKEKRETATLKCYPIPRHDTVYWYQQGPGQDPQFLISFYEKMQSDKGSIPDRFSAQQFSDYHSELNMSSLELGDSALYFCASSRGQGVKKLFFGSGTQLSVL.

The V call is TRBV11-2, the J call TRBJ2-5, with 7 bases aligning to TRBD1. From germline, CDR1 is SGHAT and CDR2 FQNNGV. This CDR3 has 14 residues. Germline trimming cut 5 bases from V and 2 bases from J; bases unmatched to any gene: 5. CDR3 protein: CASSANRGQETQYF. DNA of the CDR3: TGTGCCAGCAGCGCAAACAGGGGACAAGAGACCCAGTACTTC.

In this sample, this clonotype turned up a few times. J is TRBJ2-7 and V is TRBV7-8, with 7 bases aligning to TRBD1. Germline V lookup: CDR1 SGHVS, CDR2 FQNEAQ. J was trimmed by 3 bases and V by 4 bases; bases with no gene match: 15. The CDR3 spans 17 residues. The CDR3 loop is CASSSTPTGWFVYEQYF. CDR3 DNA: TGTGCCAGCAGCTCAACCCCGACAGGGTGGTTCGTCTACGAGCAGTACTTC.

This clonotype came up many times. The V and J genes are TRBV7-9 and TRBJ2-7, with 8 bases identical to TRBD2. The J segment lost 4 bases and the V segment lost 5 bases, leaving 13 bases of the junction unmatched. From germline, CDR1 is SEHNR and CDR2 FQNEAQ (reference sequence). There are 16 residues in the CDR3. CDR3 loop: CASSQVSGGVEYEQYF. The DNA for the CDR3 is TGTGCCAGCAGCCAGGTTTCCGGGGGGGTGGAATACGAGCAGTACTTC.

There are a few counts of this clonotype. J is TRBJ2-7 and V is TRBV5-1; unclear D gene. The V and J ends lost 0 bases and 9 bases respectively, with 22 bases between them. This CDR3 comprises 16 residues. Germline V gene sequence: CDR1 SGHRS, CDR2 YFSETQ. CDR3 loop: CASSLVRADRPTRQYF. CDR3 nucleotides: TGCGCCAGCAGCTTGGTTAGGGCGGACCGTCCCACGCGGCAGTACTTC.

This clonotype came up many times. The chain links TRBV5-5 to TRBJ2-2; weak D call: TRBD2 (6 bases). Between the trimmed V and J ends, which lost 4 bases and 7 bases, there was a span of 11 bases. The CDR3 runs to 13 residues. CDR1 is SGHKS, CDR2 YYEKEE, per germline (reference sequence). This chain's CDR3 is CASSMEGIGELFF. CDR3 bases: TGTGCCAGCAGCATGGAGGGGATCGGGGAGCTGTTTTTT.

This clonotype appeared many times. CDR3 bases: TGTGCCAGCAGCGAGAGGACAGGCTCCTACAATGAGCAGTTCTTC. Translated: CASSERTGSYNEQFF. This chain connects TRBV7-2 to TRBJ2-1; 7 nucleotides line up with TRBD1. Germline V gives CDR1 SGHTA, CDR2 FQGNSA. The CDR3 has 15 residues. Trimming removed 5 bases from V and 0 bases from J; junction bases left unmatched: 4.

This chain uses TRBV6-1 with TRBJ1-2; no definite D call. Germline V gene lookup returns CDR1 MNHNS and CDR2 SASEGT. V gave up 8 bases and J gave up 5 bases, with 15 bases separating them. The CDR3 length is 13 residues. This chain's CDR3 is CASRAPFGYGYTF. The CDR3 region has the DNA TGTGCCAGCCGGGCGCCCTTTGGATATGGCTACACCTTC.

The gene calls are TRBV5-4 and TRBJ2-7; weak D call: TRBD1 (6 bases). Trimming left V 2 bases short and J 3 bases short, with 12 bases between. Germline V gene sequence: CDR1 SGHNT, CDR2 YYREEE (reference sequence). The CDR3 extends over 14 amino acids. The CDR3 coding sequence is TGTGCCAGCAGCTTTCAGGGGTCAAACTACGAGCAGTACTTC. Translation gives CASSFQGSNYEQYF.

This clonotype was counted ten times or more. The CDR3 region has the DNA TGTGCCATCGGAGGGGGCAATGAGCAGTTCTTC. This translates into CAIGGGNEQFF. The chain joins TRBV10-3 to TRBJ2-1; D may match TRBD1 or TRBD2 (6 bases each). The V and J ends lost 8 bases and 6 bases respectively, with 8 bases between them. The CDR3 runs 11 residues. Germline CDR1 is ENHRY and CDR2 is SYGVKD.

This clonotype was counted ten times or more. The V call is TRBV19, the J call TRBJ2-2; the D gene could be TRBD1 or TRBD2 (6 bases each). This CDR3 is 17 amino acids long. Per germline, CDR1 LNHDA and CDR2 SQIVND (reference sequence). V gave up 7 bases and J gave up 1 base, with 19 bases separating them. In DNA form, the CDR3 reads TGTGCCAGTAAACGGGGGCCGCTATCATTGAACACCGGGGAGCTGTTTTTT. Protein product: CASKRGPLSLNTGELFF. Full variable domain (remainder filled in from reference TRBV19 and TRBJ2-2): DGGITQSPKYLFRKEGQNVTLSCEQNLNHDAMYWYRQDPGQGLRLIYYSQIVNDFQKGDIAEGYSVSREKKESFPLTVTSAQKNPTAFYLCASKRGPLSLNTGELFFGEGSRLTVL.

This clonotype has ten or more counts. This sequence joins TRBV6-5 and TRBJ2-7, with TRBD1 as a possible D gene (6 bases). V gave up 5 bases and J gave up 6 bases, with 17 bases separating them. Per germline, CDR1 MNHEY and CDR2 SVGAGI. CDR3 length: 14 residues. Here the CDR3 DNA reads TGTGCCAGCAGTCCACAACCTACAGGGCGCGAGCAGTACTTC. It specifies CASSPQPTGREQYF.

This clonotype was seen repeatedly, ten times or more. The chain is built from TRBV5-6 and TRBJ2-7; D is tentatively TRBD1 or TRBD2 (5 bases each). Trimming removed 0 bases at V and 6 bases at J, with 13 bases between. There are 14 residues in the CDR3. CDR1 and CDR2 (germline): SGHDT, YYEEEE. As DNA, the CDR3 is TGTGCCAGCAGCTTGGTTGTGGGGGTAGGCGAGCAGTACTTC. This gives the protein CASSLVVGVGEQYF.

This clonotype has ten or more counts. The chain carries TRBV12-3 or TRBV12-4 and TRBJ2-7; TRBD1 matches at 8 bases. The V and J ends lost 5 bases and 9 bases, in that order; junction bases with no gene match: 6. The CDR3 loop spans 12 amino acids. DNA for the CDR3: TGTGCCAGCAGTCCGCAGGGGGCTGGGCAGTACTTC. Residues: CASSPQGAGQYF.

This chain connects TRBV4-3 to TRBJ2-1; a possible D gene is TRBD2 (5 bases). This CDR3 comprises 14 residues. CDR1 LGHNA and CDR2 YSLEER come from the germline V gene. The V end lost 3 bases, the J end lost 5 bases, and 11 bases lay between the germline ends. The CDR3 DNA sequence: TGCGCCAGCAGCCAGGGGTACGGGGACAATGAGCAGTTCTTC. It is translated as CASSQGYGDNEQFF.

Only a few counts were recorded for this clonotype. This sequence joins TRBV30 and TRBJ1-1, with TRBD1 as a possible D gene (6 bases). CDR3 length equals 13 residues. Trimming shortened V by 4 bases and J by 0 bases, and 9 bases separated the two germline ends. CDR1 is GTSNPN, CDR2 SVGIG, per germline (reference sequence). CDR3 sequence (DNA): TGTGCCTGGACCGGACAGATGAACACTGAAGCTTTCTTT. The encoded protein is CAWTGQMNTEAFF.

At least ten counts were recorded for this clonotype. V gene TRBV7-2 combines with J gene TRBJ1-3; the D gene is possibly TRBD1 (6 bases). The CDR3 totals 15 residues. Germline V gives CDR1 SGHTA, CDR2 FQGNSA. Deletions cut 2 bases from V and 4 bases from J, with 12 bases between. CDR3 sequence: CASSLYPGDGNTIYF. The CDR3 DNA sequence: TGTGCCAGCAGCTTATATCCAGGGGACGGAAACACCATATATTTT.

This clonotype has a count of ten or more. This chain connects TRBV5-1 to TRBJ1-1; D remains ambiguous. In germline, CDR1 is SGHRS, CDR2 YFSETQ. The ends were cut back, 2 bases at V and 1 base at J, with 12 bases in the middle. This CDR3 is 15 amino acids long. CDR3 bases: TGCGCCAGCAGCTTTAAACCAGGAGAGAACACTGAAGCTTTCTTT. Translation: CASSFKPGENTEAFF.

This sequence joins TRBV5-4 and TRBJ2-5, with D possibly being TRBD1 or TRBD2 (5 bases each). Germline-derived CDR1 and CDR2 are SGHNT and YYREEE (reference sequence). This CDR3 has 14 residues. The V and J ends lost 0 bases and 3 bases respectively, with 9 bases between them. The CDR3 region has the DNA TGTGCCAGCAGCTTGGTGGGACCCAAAGAGACCCAGTACTTC. Residues: CASSLVGPKETQYF.